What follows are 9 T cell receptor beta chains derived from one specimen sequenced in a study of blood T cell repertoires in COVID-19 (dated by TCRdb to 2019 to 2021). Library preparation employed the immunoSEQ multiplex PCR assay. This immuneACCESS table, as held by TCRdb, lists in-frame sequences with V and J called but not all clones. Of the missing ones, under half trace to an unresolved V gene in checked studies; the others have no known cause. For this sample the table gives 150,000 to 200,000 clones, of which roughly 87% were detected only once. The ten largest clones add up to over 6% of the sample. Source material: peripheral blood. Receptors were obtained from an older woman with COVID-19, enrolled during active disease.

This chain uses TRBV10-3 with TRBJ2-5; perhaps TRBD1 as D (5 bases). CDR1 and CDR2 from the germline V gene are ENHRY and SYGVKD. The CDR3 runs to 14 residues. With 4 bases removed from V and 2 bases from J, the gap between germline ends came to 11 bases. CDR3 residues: CAISGTRQQETQYF. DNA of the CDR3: TGTGCCATCAGTGGAACGAGACAGCAAGAGACCCAGTACTTC.

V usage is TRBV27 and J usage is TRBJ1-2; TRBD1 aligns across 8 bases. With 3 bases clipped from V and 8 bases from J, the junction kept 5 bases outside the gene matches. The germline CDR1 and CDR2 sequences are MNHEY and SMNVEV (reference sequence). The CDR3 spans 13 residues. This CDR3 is CASSFRDRRGYTF. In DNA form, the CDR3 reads TGTGCCAGCAGTTTCCGGGACAGGCGAGGCTACACCTTC.

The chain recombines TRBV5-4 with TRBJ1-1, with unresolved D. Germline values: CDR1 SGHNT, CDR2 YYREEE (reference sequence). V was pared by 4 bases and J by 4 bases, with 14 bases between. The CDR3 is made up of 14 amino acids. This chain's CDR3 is CASSIGRERTEAFF. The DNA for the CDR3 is TGTGCCAGCAGCATAGGACGGGAGCGCACTGAAGCTTTCTTT. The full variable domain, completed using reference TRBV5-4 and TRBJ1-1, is ETGVTQSPTHLIKTRGQQVTLRCSSQSGHNTVSWYQQALGQGPQFIFQYYREEENGRGNFPPRFSGLQFPNYSSELNVNALELDDSALYLCASSIGRERTEAFFGQGTRLTVV.

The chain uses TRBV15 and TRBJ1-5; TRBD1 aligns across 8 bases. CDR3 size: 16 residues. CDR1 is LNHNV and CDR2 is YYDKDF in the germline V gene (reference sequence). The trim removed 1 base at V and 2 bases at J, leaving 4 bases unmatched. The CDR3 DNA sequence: TGTGCCACCAGCAGAGGGCAGGGGGCCGGCAATCAGCCCCAGCATTTT. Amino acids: CATSRGQGAGNQPQHF.

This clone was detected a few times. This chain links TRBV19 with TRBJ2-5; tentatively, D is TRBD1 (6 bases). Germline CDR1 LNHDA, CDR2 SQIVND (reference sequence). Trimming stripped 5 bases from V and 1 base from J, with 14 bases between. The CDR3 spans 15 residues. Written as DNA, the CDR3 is TGTGCCAGTAGTCCGACAGGCGAATCCCAAGAGACCCAGTACTTC. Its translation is CASSPTGESQETQYF.

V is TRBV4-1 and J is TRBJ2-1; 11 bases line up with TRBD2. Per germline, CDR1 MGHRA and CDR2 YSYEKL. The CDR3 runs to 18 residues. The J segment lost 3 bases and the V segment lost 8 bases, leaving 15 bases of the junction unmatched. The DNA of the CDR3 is TGCGCCAGCGCGCCTTGGTCCCTAGCGGGAGGACACTACAATGAGCAGTTCTTC. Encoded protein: CASAPWSLAGGHYNEQFF.

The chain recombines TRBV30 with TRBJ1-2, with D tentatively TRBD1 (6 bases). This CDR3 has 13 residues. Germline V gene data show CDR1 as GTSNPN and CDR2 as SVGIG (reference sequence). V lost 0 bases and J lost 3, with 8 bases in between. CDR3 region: CAWSVSGDYGYTF. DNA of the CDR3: TGTGCCTGGAGTGTCTCAGGGGACTATGGCTACACCTTC.

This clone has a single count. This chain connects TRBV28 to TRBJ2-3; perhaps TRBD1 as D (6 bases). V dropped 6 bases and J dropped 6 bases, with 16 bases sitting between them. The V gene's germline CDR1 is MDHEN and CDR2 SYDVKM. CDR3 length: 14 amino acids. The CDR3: CASSLIGQSDTQYF. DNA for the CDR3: TGTGCCAGCAGCCTCATCGGACAGTCCGATACGCAGTATTTT.

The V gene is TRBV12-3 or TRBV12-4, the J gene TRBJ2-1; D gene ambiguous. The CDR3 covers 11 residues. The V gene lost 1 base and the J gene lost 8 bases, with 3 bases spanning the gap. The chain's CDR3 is CASSLDYEQFF. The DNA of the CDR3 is TGTGCCAGCAGTTTAGACTATGAGCAGTTCTTC.